Each of the 2 T cell receptor beta chains below was sequenced from the same sample in a study of naive and memory T cell subsets. An equimolar mix of two oligonucleotides served as the beta constant-region primer for TRBC1 and TRBC2. TCRdb reprocessed the UMI-ligation and nested PCR reads via MiXCR and lists one record per CDR3 protein. The sample has 77,000 or so distinct CDR3 sequences; 13% are singletons. Material for sequencing was central memory CD4+ T cells from blood. The source is a human donor in good health.

This clonotype turned up a few times. V is TRBV20-1 and J is TRBJ1-2; 9 bases line up with TRBD1. The CDR3 has 12 residues. Germline CDR1 reads DFQATT; CDR2 reads SNEGSKA (reference sequence). The CDR3 nucleotides are TGCAGAGGAGGACAGGGGAGTGATGGCTACACCTTC. Its translation: CRGGQGSDGYTF.

This clonotype was seen ten or more times. The chain joins TRBV7-6 to TRBJ2-5; 10 bases align to TRBD2. CDR1 is SGHVS, CDR2 FNYEAQ, per germline. Trimming removed 0 bases from V and 2 bases from J; junction bases left unmatched: 6. This CDR3 spans 17 amino acids. The CDR3 sequence is CASSLALLAGSQETQYF. For the CDR3, the DNA is TGTGCCAGCAGCTTAGCGCTACTAGCGGGATCTCAAGAGACCCAGTACTTC. Full variable domain (outside the CDR3, taken from reference TRBV7-6 and TRBJ2-5): GAGVSQSPRYKVTKRGQDVALRCDPISGHVSLYWYRQALGQGPEFLTYFNYEAQQDKSGLPNDRFSAERPEGSISTLTIQRTEQRDSAMYRCASSLALLAGSQETQYFGPGTRLLVL.